This TCR beta chain was sequenced for a study of long-term antiretroviral therapy in people with HIV. About this clone itself: Its antigen is as yet unknown.

The study, taken as a whole, reports: Diversity measured after ART increased yet remained under transplant donor controls. Regardless of time point, clones expanded before ART dominated the repertoire.

V was pared by 1 base and J by 6 bases, with 7 bases between. The CDR3 is 14 amino acids. The germline V gene has CDR1 LNHNV and CDR2 YYDKDF (reference sequence). They ran version v3.0 of the immunoSEQ assay at survey level. Produced via immunoSEQ multiplex PCR; TCRdb's table is partial and in-frame only. This table holds some 28,000 clones, 70% to 85% found once. The chain couples TRBV15 to TRBJ1-6, with a weak D call TRBD1 (6 bases). The sequences come from unsorted PBMCs, collected 3 years after starting antiretroviral therapy. The receptor was isolated from a middle-aged man with HIV. In DNA form, the CDR3 reads TGTGCCACCAGCAGAGGGACAGCTAATTCACCCCTCCACTTT. Encoded protein: CATSRGTANSPLHF. Supplemented by reference TRBV15 and TRBJ1-6, the full variable domain reads DAMVIQNPRYQVTQFGKPVTLSCSQTLNHNVMYWYQQKSSQAPKLLFHYYDKDFNNEADTPDNFQSRRPNTSFCFLDIRSPGLGDTAMYLCATSRGTANSPLHFGNGTRLTVT.